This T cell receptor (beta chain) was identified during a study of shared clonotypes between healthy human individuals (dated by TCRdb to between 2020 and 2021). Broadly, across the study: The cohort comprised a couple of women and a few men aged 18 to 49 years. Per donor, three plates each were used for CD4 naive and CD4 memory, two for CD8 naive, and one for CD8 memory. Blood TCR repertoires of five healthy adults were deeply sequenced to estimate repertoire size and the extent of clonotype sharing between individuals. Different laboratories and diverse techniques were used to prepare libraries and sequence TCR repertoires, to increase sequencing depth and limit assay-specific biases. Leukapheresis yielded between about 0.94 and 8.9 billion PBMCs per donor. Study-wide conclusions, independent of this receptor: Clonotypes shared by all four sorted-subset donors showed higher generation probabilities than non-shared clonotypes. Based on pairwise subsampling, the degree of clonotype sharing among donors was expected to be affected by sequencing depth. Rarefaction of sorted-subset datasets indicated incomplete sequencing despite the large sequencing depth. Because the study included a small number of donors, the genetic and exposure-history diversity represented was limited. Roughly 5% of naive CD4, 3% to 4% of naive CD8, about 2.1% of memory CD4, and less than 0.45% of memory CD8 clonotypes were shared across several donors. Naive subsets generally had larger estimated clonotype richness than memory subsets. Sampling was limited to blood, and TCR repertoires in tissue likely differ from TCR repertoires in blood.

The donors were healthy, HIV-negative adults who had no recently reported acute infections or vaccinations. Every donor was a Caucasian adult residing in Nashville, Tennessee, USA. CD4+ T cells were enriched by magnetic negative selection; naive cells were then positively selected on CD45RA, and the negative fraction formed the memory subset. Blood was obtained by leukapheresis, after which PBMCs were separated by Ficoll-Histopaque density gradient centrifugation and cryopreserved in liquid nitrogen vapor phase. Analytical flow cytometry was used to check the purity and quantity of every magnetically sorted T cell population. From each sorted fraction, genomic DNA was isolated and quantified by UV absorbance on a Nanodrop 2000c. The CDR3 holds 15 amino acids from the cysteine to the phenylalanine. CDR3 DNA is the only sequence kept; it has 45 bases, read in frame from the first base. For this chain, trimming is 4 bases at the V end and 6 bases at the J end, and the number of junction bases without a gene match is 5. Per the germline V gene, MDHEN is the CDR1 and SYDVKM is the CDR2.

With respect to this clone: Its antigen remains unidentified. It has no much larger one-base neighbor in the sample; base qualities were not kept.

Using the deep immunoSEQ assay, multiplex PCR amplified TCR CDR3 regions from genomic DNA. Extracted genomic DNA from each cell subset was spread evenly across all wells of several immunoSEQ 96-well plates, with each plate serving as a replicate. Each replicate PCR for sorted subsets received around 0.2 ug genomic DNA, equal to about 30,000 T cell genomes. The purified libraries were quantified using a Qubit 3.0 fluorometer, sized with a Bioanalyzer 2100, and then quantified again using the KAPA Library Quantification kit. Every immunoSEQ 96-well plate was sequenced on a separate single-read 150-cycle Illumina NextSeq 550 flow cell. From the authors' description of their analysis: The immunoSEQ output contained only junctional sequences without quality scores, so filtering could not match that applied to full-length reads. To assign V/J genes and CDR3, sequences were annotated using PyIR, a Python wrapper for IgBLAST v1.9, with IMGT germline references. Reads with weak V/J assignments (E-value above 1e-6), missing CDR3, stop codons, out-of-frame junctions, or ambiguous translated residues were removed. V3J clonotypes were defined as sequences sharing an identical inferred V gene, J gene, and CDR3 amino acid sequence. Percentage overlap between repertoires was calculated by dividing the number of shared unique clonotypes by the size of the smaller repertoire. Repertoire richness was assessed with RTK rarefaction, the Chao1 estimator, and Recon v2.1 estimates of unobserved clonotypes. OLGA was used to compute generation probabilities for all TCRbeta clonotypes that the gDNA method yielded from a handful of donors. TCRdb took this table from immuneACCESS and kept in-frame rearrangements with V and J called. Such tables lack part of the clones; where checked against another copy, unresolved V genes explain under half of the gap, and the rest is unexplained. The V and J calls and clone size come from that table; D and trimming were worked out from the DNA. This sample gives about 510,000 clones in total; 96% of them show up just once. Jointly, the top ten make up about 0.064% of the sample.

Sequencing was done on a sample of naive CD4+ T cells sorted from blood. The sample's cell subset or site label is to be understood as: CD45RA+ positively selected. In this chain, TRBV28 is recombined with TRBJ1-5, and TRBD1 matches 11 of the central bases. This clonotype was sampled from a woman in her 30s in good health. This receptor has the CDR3 CASSSPGTGGQPQHF. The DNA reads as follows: TGTGCCAGCAGTTCCCCCGGGACAGGGGGTCAGCCCCAGCATTTT.